This T cell receptor (beta chain) was retrieved from a study of blood T cells in healthy people across ages. Points from the study as a whole: The recorded TCR beta diversity per million T cells decreased in a roughly linear manner with age.

In regard to this clonotype: Its antigen remains unknown.

With a J-beta primer mix and a sample-barcoded 5' primer, a second PCR ran 7 to 11 cycles. TCRdb analysed the 5' RACE reads with MiXCR anew, one entry per CDR3 protein. The table includes around 1.5 million distinct CDR3 sequences, approximately 40% detected once. The CDR3 is made up of 12 amino acids. Germline V gives CDR1 SGHDN, CDR2 FVKESK. The rearrangement uses TRBV14 and TRBJ2-4; D gene unclear. The tail of the sequence fits TRBJ2-7 better, so the J call may be wrong. The clonotype was recovered from a woman younger than 30 in good health. The specimen was blood. CDR3 region: CASSQGRIEQYF. The CDR3 DNA reads TGTGCCAGCAGCCAAGGAAGGATCGAGCAGTACTTC.